The 5 T cell receptor beta chains below were found in one sample sequenced in a study of blood T cell repertoires in COVID-19 (dated by TCRdb to the early 2020s). The library relied on the immunoSEQ multiplex PCR assay. TCRdb stores this immuneACCESS table with in-frame sequences only. Part of the clones is absent; in the studies checked, under half of the shortfall reflects unresolved V genes, and no reason is known for the rest. The sample profile shows roughly 280,000 clones; about nine tenths of them were found once. The ten largest clones represent 2% to 2.5% of the sample. The sequenced sample was peripheral blood. The source is a woman aged 45-65 years who had recovered from COVID-19.

The J gene is TRBJ1-6, the V gene TRBV27, with D possibly matching TRBD1 (5 bases). Germline V lookup: CDR1 MNHEY, CDR2 SMNVEV (reference sequence). Trimming pared 5 bases from V and 6 bases from J, leaving 11 bases between. This CDR3 spans 14 amino acids. CDR3 bases: TGTGCCAGCAGTCCGGGACTGCCTAATTCACCCCTCCACTTT. Its translation is CASSPGLPNSPLHF.

The chain is built from TRBV10-3 and TRBJ1-2; 9 bases fit TRBD1. Germline assignment: CDR1 ENHRY and CDR2 SYGVKD. Trimming cost V 4 bases and J 4 bases; bases outside gene matches: 7. The CDR3 covers 15 residues. CDR3 sequence: CAISAWTGESYGYTF. CDR3 bases: TGTGCCATCAGTGCCTGGACAGGGGAGTCCTATGGCTACACCTTC.

The rearrangement joins TRBV18 to TRBJ1-2, with D possibly TRBD1 on 5 matching bases. CDR1 is KGHSH and CDR2 is LQKENI in the germline V gene. The CDR3 is 14 residues long. V lost 6 bases and J lost 2, with 13 bases in between. CDR3 residues: CASSPTQENYGYTF. DNA for the CDR3: TGTGCCAGCTCCCCTACACAGGAAAACTATGGCTACACCTTC.

This chain joins TRBV10-1 and TRBJ2-7, with 8 positions matching TRBD1. The CDR3 runs 15 residues. V trimming: 3 bases; J trimming: 0 bases; junction bases outside the gene matches: 4. Germline CDR1 WNHNN, CDR2 SYGVQD (reference sequence). This CDR3 reads CASSDPGGGSYEQYF. As DNA, the CDR3 is TGCGCCAGCAGTGACCCAGGGGGCGGCTCCTACGAGCAGTACTTC.

The V and J genes are TRBV5-1 and TRBJ2-2, with 9 bases matching TRBD1. V shed 2 bases, J shed 1 base, and the junction held 3 bases outside the gene matches. The germline V gene encodes CDR1 SGHRS and CDR2 YFSETQ. The CDR3 runs 16 residues. The CDR3 reads CASSLGTGRNTGELFF. The CDR3 nucleotides read TGCGCCAGCAGCTTAGGGACAGGGCGGAACACCGGGGAGCTGTTTTTT. Combining the CDR3 with reference TRBV5-1 and TRBJ2-2 gives the whole variable domain KAGVTQTPRYLIKTRGQQVTLSCSPISGHRSVSWYQQTPGQGLQFLFEYFSETQRNKGNFPGRFSGRQFSNSRSEMNVSTLELGDSALYLCASSLGTGRNTGELFFGEGSRLTVL.